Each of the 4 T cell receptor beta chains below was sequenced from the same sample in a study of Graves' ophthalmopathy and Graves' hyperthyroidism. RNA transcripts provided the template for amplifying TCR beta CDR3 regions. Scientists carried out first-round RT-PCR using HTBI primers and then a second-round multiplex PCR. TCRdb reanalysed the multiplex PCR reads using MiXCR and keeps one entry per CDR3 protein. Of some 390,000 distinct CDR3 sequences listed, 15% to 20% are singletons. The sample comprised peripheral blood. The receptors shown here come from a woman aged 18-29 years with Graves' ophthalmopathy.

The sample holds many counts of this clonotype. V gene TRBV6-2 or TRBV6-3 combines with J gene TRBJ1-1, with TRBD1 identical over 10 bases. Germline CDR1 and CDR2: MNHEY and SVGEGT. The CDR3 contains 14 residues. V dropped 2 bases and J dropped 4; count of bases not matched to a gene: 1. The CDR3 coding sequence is TGTGCCAGCAGTTACGGACAGGGGGGCACTGAAGCTTTCTTT. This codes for CASSYGQGGTEAFF.

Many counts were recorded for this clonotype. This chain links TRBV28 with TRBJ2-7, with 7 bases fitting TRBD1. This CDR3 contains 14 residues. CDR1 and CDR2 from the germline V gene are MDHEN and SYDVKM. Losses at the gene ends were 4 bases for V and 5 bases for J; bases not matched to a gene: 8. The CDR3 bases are TGTGCCAGCAGTTACACCGGACAGGTCAACGAGCAGTACTTC. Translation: CASSYTGQVNEQYF.

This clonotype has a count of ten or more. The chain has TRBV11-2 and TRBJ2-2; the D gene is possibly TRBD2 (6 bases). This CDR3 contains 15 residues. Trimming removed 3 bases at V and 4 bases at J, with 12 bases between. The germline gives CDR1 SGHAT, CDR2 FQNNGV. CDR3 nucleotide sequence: TGTGCCAGCAGCTTGGTCCTGGAGGGCACCGGGGAGCTGTTTTTT. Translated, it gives CASSLVLEGTGELFF.

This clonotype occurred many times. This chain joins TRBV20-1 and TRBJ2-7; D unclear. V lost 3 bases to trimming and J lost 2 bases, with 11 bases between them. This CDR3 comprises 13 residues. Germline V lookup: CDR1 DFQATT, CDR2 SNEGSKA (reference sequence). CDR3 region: CSASQLNTYEQYF. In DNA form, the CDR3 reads TGCAGTGCTAGCCAACTAAATACCTACGAGCAGTACTTC.